The entry below gives a single TCR beta chain sequence along with its context. Its antigen is not known. This specimen comes from a study of cytomegalovirus exposure and HLA in healthy donors. Findings and caveats of the study: In a later analysis, CMV-associated beta chains were mostly HLA-associated, it appeared. Reported results showed that the classifier diagnosed cytomegalovirus status with high specificity and sensitivity.

Primers: 60 Vbeta forward and 13 Jbeta reverse. Clones were sequenced by immunoSEQ multiplex PCR, and TCRdb holds only the in-frame ones, with some missing. The sample includes 90,000 to 140,000 clones, approximately 12% seen only once; the top ten take around 15%. CDR1 is SNHLY and CDR2 is FYNNEI in the germline V gene. CDR3 length: 14 residues. With V trimmed by 3 bases and J by 2 bases, 2 bases remained unmatched. This clonotype originated in a man aged 40-49 years in good health and CMV-seropositive. The sequenced material came from PBMCs. The chain is built from TRBV2 and TRBJ2-7, with TRBD2 matching over 9 bases. The CDR3 reads CASSELAGTYEQYF. The CDR3 DNA reads as TGTGCCAGCAGTGAGCTAGCGGGAACCTACGAGCAGTACTTC.